Described below is a single T cell receptor (beta chain) sequence and its context. In the study's own analysis: Researchers report that nucleated cell counts were estimated from reference gene primer amplification. Sequencing used immunoSEQ multiplex PCR; TCRdb keeps in-frame clones, though not all of them. V and J calls and clone size are those listed in that table; D and trimming were worked out from the DNA. The sample has about 210,000 clones; roughly nine tenths are singletons. V trimming: 10 bases; J trimming: 3 bases; junction bases outside the gene matches: 4. Germline assignment: CDR1 MNHEY and CDR2 SVGAGI. The CDR3 is 13 amino acids. This record belongs to a study of blood T cell repertoires in COVID-19. Study-level background: Sites across the United States, Italy and Spain contributed samples from acute and convalescent COVID-19. The cDNA or gDNA used as material had been derived from T cells, B-cell-depleted T cells, or PBMCs.

The sequence came from a middle-aged man with acute or convalescent COVID-19. Sequencing was carried out using peripheral blood. The rearrangement uses TRBV6-5 and TRBJ1-2, with 11 bases lining up with TRBD1. The CDR3 nucleotides read TGTGCCACCGGACAGGGGGCCTACTATGGCTACACCTTC. This sequence encodes CATGQGAYYGYTF.